The 24 T cell receptor beta chains presented below share a single source sample, sequenced in a study of cytomegalovirus exposure and HLA in healthy donors (dated by TCRdb to about 2017). The receptor library was made with the immunoSEQ multiplex PCR assay. The multiplex PCR relied on a mix of 60 forward primers for TCR Vbeta segments and 13 reverse primers for TCR Jbeta segments. TCRdb re-hosts the immuneACCESS table, in-frame sequences only. Its copies lack some clones; in the studies checked, an unresolved V gene accounts for under half of them, and the cause for the rest is not known. Across this sample there are about 150,000 clones, with 75% to 85% seen only once. The ten largest account for approximately 6% of the sample. The material sequenced was PBMCs. The receptor source for this set is a man aged 45 to 65 in good health and CMV-seropositive.

This clone was seen at least ten times. J is TRBJ2-3 and V is TRBV29-1, with TRBD1 as a possible D gene (6 bases). V was cut by 2 bases and J by 6 bases, with 12 bases left in between. Germline CDR1 and CDR2: SQVTM and ANQGSEA. This CDR3 spans 13 amino acids. The CDR3 region is CSVEQGKRDTQYF. CDR3 DNA sequence: TGCAGCGTTGAACAGGGGAAGAGGGATACGCAGTATTTT.

The J gene is TRBJ1-3, the V gene TRBV30, with D possibly matching TRBD1 (5 bases). This CDR3 is built from 15 residues. Trimming shortened V by 0 bases and J by 0 bases, and 9 bases separated the two germline ends. The germline CDR1 and CDR2 sequences are GTSNPN and SVGIG (reference sequence). The CDR3 is CAWSVFDSSGNTIYF. DNA of the CDR3: TGTGCCTGGAGTGTATTTGACAGCTCTGGAAACACCATATATTTT.

The DNA of the CDR3 is TGTGCCAGCACCAGACAGGATCGTAATGAGCAGTTCTTC. This gives the protein CASTRQDRNEQFF. V and J are TRBV27 and TRBJ2-1, with D perhaps matching TRBD1 (6 bases). V dropped 7 bases and J dropped 7 bases, with 14 bases sitting between them. Germline V gene sequence: CDR1 MNHEY, CDR2 SMNVEV (reference sequence). This CDR3 is built from 13 residues.

The chain carries TRBV5-1 and TRBJ2-1, with D possibly matching TRBD2 (6 bases). CDR1 is SGHRS and CDR2 is YFSETQ in the germline V gene. The CDR3 length is 15 residues. The V and J ends lost 1 base and 4 bases respectively, with 12 bases between them. The chain's CDR3 is CASSLSGSTYNEQFF. The CDR3 DNA sequence: TGCGCCAGCAGCTTGTCCGGGAGTACGTACAATGAGCAGTTCTTC.

This clone was observed a few times. The V and J genes are TRBV5-4 and TRBJ1-4, with D perhaps TRBD1 (5 bases). The germline V and J ends were trimmed by 0 bases and 7 bases, with 13 bases remaining between them. Germline CDR1 reads SGHNT; CDR2 reads YYREEE (reference sequence). The CDR3 has 15 amino acids. The CDR3 reads CASSLGGVGGEKLFF. DNA of the CDR3: TGTGCCAGCAGCTTGGGGGGGGTTGGAGGTGAAAAACTGTTTTTT.

The table lists this clone with a few counts. The V gene is TRBV25-1, the J gene TRBJ2-4; the match to TRBD2 covers 9 bases. Germline V gene lookup returns CDR1 MGHDK and CDR2 SYGVNS. V shed 3 bases and J 9 bases; nucleotides not matched to a gene: 6. The CDR3 spans 14 residues. CDR3 sequence (DNA): TGTGCCAGCAGTGATCAGCGGGAGGAAATCATTCAGTACTTC. It is translated as CASSDQREEIIQYF. Combining the CDR3 with reference TRBV25-1 and TRBJ2-4 gives the whole variable domain EADIYQTPRYLVIGTGKKITLECSQTMGHDKMYWYQQDPGMELHLIHYSYGVNSTEKGDLSSESTVSRIRTEHFPLTLESARPSHTSQYLCASSDQREEIIQYFGAGTRLSVL.

The chain recombines TRBV7-8 with TRBJ2-7; TRBD1 matches 10 bases. Germline CDR1 is SGHVS and CDR2 is FQNEAQ. The CDR3 sequence is 15 residues long. The J segment lost 7 bases and the V segment lost 5 bases, leaving 11 bases of the junction unmatched. The CDR3 sequence is CASSDRQGAGEEQYF. The CDR3 DNA reads TGTGCCAGCAGCGACAGACAGGGGGCGGGAGAGGAGCAGTACTTC. Together with reference TRBV7-8 and TRBJ2-7, the CDR3 gives the full variable domain: GAGVSQSPRYKVAKRGQDVALRCDPISGHVSLFWYQQALGQGPEFLTYFQNEAQLDKSGLPSDRFFAERPEGSVSTLKIQRTQQEDSAVYLCASSDRQGAGEEQYFGPGTRLTVT.

This clone was found a few times. V gene TRBV6-6 combines with J gene TRBJ1-1; 7 bases align to TRBD1. The length of the CDR3 is 12 residues. V dropped 5 bases and J dropped 7; count of bases not matched to a gene: 4. Germline V gene lookup returns CDR1 MNHNY and CDR2 SVGAGI (reference sequence). CDR3 nucleotides: TGTGCCAGCAGTAACTGGGACAGTGAAGCTTTCTTT. Protein product: CASSNWDSEAFF.

The rearrangement links TRBV27 to TRBJ2-7; 11 nucleotides match TRBD2. The CDR3 has 15 residues. The trim removed 4 bases at V and 3 bases at J, leaving 5 bases unmatched. The germline V gene has CDR1 MNHEY and CDR2 SMNVEV (reference sequence). The CDR3 loop reads CASSSPGLAVYEQYF. In DNA, the CDR3 is TGTGCCAGCAGTTCACCGGGACTAGCGGTCTACGAGCAGTACTTC.

The chain couples TRBV6-1 to TRBJ1-1, with D tentatively TRBD1 (6 bases). The germline V and J ends were trimmed by 5 bases and 6 bases, with 19 bases remaining between them. The germline V gene has CDR1 MNHNS and CDR2 SASEGT. The CDR3 consists of 15 residues. The CDR3: CASSSGGAGNSEAFF. The CDR3 nucleotides read TGTGCCAGCAGTAGTGGGGGGGCGGGAAACTCTGAAGCTTTCTTT.

The V call is TRBV6-1, the J call TRBJ1-2; the D gene is possibly TRBD1 (6 bases). V gave up 4 bases and J gave up 5 bases, with 17 bases separating them. The germline CDR1 and CDR2 sequences are MNHNS and SASEGT. The length of the CDR3 is 15 residues. The CDR3 DNA follows: TGTGCCAGCAGTGTCTGGAGACAGGACGGATATGGCTACACCTTC. Protein product: CASSVWRQDGYGYTF.

The chain couples TRBV10-3 to TRBJ2-2, with 8 bases matching TRBD1. Germline CDR1 reads ENHRY; CDR2 reads SYGVKD. The CDR3 extends over 14 amino acids. Trimming removed 6 bases from V and 7 bases from J; junction bases left unmatched: 7. CDR3 region: CAISQTGEVGELFF. The CDR3 region has the DNA TGTGCCATCAGCCAGACAGGGGAGGTCGGGGAGCTGTTTTTT.

The rearrangement uses TRBV29-1 and TRBJ2-3, with D tentatively TRBD2 (6 bases). Per the germline V gene, CDR1 is SQVTM and CDR2 is ANQGSEA. CDR3 size: 12 residues. Trimming pared 3 bases from V and 4 bases from J, leaving 8 bases between. The CDR3 loop is CSVDSGADTQYF. DNA for the CDR3: TGCAGCGTTGATTCGGGGGCAGATACGCAGTATTTT.

Remarks on this clone: The identical CDR3 is also encoded by other nucleotide sequences in the sample. The chain carries TRBV28 and TRBJ2-5; 10 bases agree with TRBD1. The trim removed 10 bases at V and 5 bases at J, leaving 13 bases unmatched. Germline V gene lookup returns CDR1 MDHEN and CDR2 SYDVKM. This CDR3 spans 15 amino acids. The CDR3 spells CATYLGDRGLETQYF. DNA for the CDR3: TGTGCCACCTACCTGGGAGACAGGGGGCTCGAGACCCAGTACTTC.

This sequence joins TRBV6-1 and TRBJ1-3; 8 bases align to TRBD1. The CDR3 loop spans 19 amino acids. The ends lost 4 bases at V and 0 bases at J; junction bases unmatched: 14. Looked up from germline, CDR1 is MNHNS and CDR2 is SASEGT. The CDR3 reads CASSARHLTGENSGNTIYF. CDR3 DNA: TGTGCCAGCAGTGCCCGCCACCTGACAGGGGAAAACTCTGGAAACACCATATATTTT.

The chain links TRBV11-3 to TRBJ2-7; 8 nucleotides align to TRBD1. Trimming removed 1 base from V and 3 bases from J; junction bases left unmatched: 8. CDR1 and CDR2 from the germline V gene are SGHNT and YENEEA. CDR3 length: 16 residues. The CDR3 loop is CASSLATGTGYYEQYF. The DNA for the CDR3 is TGTGCCAGCAGCTTAGCTACCGGGACAGGATACTACGAGCAGTACTTC.

This chain links TRBV30 with TRBJ2-3, with TRBD2 matching over 8 bases. The CDR3 length is 16 residues. CDR1 and CDR2 (germline): GTSNPN, SVGIG (reference sequence). Trimming at V came to 2 bases and at J to 5 bases, leaving 12 bases not matched to a gene. The CDR3: CAWSSGVSGTQDTQYF. The DNA for the CDR3 is TGTGCCTGGAGTTCCGGGGTTAGCGGGACCCAAGATACGCAGTATTTT.

The chain is built from TRBV28 and TRBJ2-3; possibly TRBD1 for D (5 bases). V gave up 5 bases and J gave up 1 base, with 16 bases separating them. Germline V lookup: CDR1 MDHEN, CDR2 SYDVKM. CDR3 length: 16 residues. CDR3 in DNA: TGTGCCAGCAGTGCCAGGGTCGGGTGGGGCACAGATACGCAGTATTTT. This gives the protein CASSARVGWGTDTQYF.

This clone was seen only once. The chain links TRBV7-3 to TRBJ2-5; TRBD2 aligns across 10 bases. The CDR3 runs to 15 residues. J gave up 0 bases and V 5 bases, and 3 bases lay outside the gene matches. Germline CDR1 and CDR2: SGHTA and FQGTGA. In nucleotides, the CDR3 is TGTGCCAGCAGCCCTACTAGCGGGAACCAAGAGACCCAGTACTTC. It is translated as CASSPTSGNQETQYF.

J is TRBJ2-7 and V is TRBV18; maybe TRBD1 (5 bases). V shed 5 bases and J shed 6 bases, with 11 bases lying between them. This CDR3 has 12 residues. The germline V gene encodes CDR1 KGHSH and CDR2 LQKENI. The CDR3 sequence: CASSSSRGEQYF. For the CDR3, the DNA is TGTGCCAGCTCATCGAGTAGGGGCGAGCAGTACTTC.

V is TRBV27 and J is TRBJ1-6, with 7 bases aligning to TRBD1. The V gene's germline CDR1 is MNHEY and CDR2 SMNVEV (reference sequence). Trimming cost V 8 bases and J 5 bases; bases outside gene matches: 9. This CDR3 contains 15 residues. Here the CDR3 reads CASGVAGGNNSPLHF. DNA for the CDR3: TGTGCCAGCGGCGTGGCAGGGGGAAATAATTCACCCCTCCACTTT.

The chain joins TRBV7-9 to TRBJ2-5; 7 nucleotides align to TRBD2. Germline values: CDR1 SEHNR, CDR2 FQNEAQ (reference sequence). Unmatched junction bases numbered 5, after V lost 3 bases and J lost 1 base. The CDR3 consists of 15 residues. As DNA, the CDR3 is TGTGCCAGCAGCTTGGGACTACCGGGCCAAGAGACCCAGTACTTC. Amino acid sequence: CASSLGLPGQETQYF.

CDR3 protein: CASSTRVASTDTQYF. CDR3 bases: TGTGCCAGTAGCACCCGGGTAGCGAGCACAGATACGCAGTATTTT. The rearrangement joins TRBV19 to TRBJ2-3, with D tentatively TRBD2 (5 bases). Germline assignment: CDR1 LNHDA and CDR2 SQIVND (reference sequence). The CDR3 runs 15 residues. V was shortened by 6 bases and J by 0 bases, with 13 bases between the two germline ends.

The chain carries TRBV27 and TRBJ2-7, with 9 bases aligning to TRBD1. The CDR3 has 14 amino acids. V lost 4 bases, J lost 3 bases, and 4 bases stayed unmatched. Germline V gene lookup returns CDR1 MNHEY and CDR2 SMNVEV (reference sequence). CDR3 bases: TGTGCCAGCAGTTCTCCGGGACAGGGCTACGAGCAGTACTTC. It is translated as CASSSPGQGYEQYF.